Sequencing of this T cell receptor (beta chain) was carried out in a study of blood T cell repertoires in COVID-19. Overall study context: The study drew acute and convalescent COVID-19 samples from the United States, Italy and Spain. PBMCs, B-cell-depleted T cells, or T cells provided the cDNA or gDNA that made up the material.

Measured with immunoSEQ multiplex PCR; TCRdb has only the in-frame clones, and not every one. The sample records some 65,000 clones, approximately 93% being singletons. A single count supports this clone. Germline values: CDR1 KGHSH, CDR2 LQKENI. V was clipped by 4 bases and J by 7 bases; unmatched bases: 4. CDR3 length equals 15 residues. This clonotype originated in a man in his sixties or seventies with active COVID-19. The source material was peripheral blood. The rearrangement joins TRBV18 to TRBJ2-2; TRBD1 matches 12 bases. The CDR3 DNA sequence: TGTGCCAGCTCACTGGGACAGGGGGCGATCGGGGAGCTGTTTTTT. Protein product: CASSLGQGAIGELFF.